This is a list of T cell receptor beta chains from one sample in a study of T-cell memory formation after mild COVID-19. TCRdb passed the 5' RACE reads through MiXCR, listing each CDR3 protein once. The sample gives roughly 610,000 distinct CDR3 sequences, approximately 15% of which show up once; around 7.8% is in the top ten. Sequencing input: PBMCs or a T cell subset sorted from them (not recorded which). Receptors originate from an adult woman who had mild COVID-19 (a few samples of this study predate the infection). Cell type and time point are not known. The CDR3 runs from the conserved cysteine through the conserved F or W. D genes are given only for firm matches. The size field is filled for only some rows; it gives once, few, many or a size class.

d_gene,j_gene,abundance,v_gene,CDR3nt,CDR3aa
NA,TRBJ1-1,NA,TRBV6-5,TGTGCCAGCAGTTACACCGCCTCTTTTGGGTACGGGCTGGACACTGAAGCTTTCTTT,CASSYTASFGYGLDTEAFF
TRBD1,TRBJ2-5,few,TRBV12-3/TRBV12-4,TGTGCCAGCAGTTCCCGGGACAGGGTAACCGGGACCCAGTACTTC,CASSSRDRVTGTQYF
NA,TRBJ2-5,NA,TRBV6-1,TGTGCCAGCAGTGAATCGGGCGGGGAAGAGACCCAGTACTTC,CASSESGGEETQYF
NA,TRBJ1-5,NA,TRBV20-1,TGCAGTGCTAGAGATTACCTTAGCAATCAGCCCCAGCATTTT,CSARDYLSNQPQHF
NA,TRBJ2-5,NA,TRBV7-8,TGTGCCAGCAGCTTAGCGCCTTCTCCGAGATCAGAGACCCAGTACTTC,CASSLAPSPRSETQYF
NA,TRBJ2-3,few,TRBV20-1,TGCAGTGCTAGATCCGAGTCCGGCACAGATACGCAGTATTTT,CSARSESGTDTQYF
TRBD1,TRBJ1-2,few,TRBV6-6,TGTGCCAGCAGTTATTTCCCGGGACAGAGAGACTATGGCTACACCTTC,CASSYFPGQRDYGYTF
NA,TRBJ2-3,few,TRBV7-3,TGTGCCAGCAGCTTTGGGCGGGCAGATACGCAGTATTTT,CASSFGRADTQYF
NA,TRBJ2-1,few,TRBV12-3/TRBV12-4,TGTGCCACACGGCTAGGGCTTGGTGAGCAGTTCTTC,CATRLGLGEQFF
TRBD1,TRBJ1-6,NA,TRBV6-6,TGTGCCAGCAGTTATCTCGACAGGGGCGACTCACCCCTCCACTTT,CASSYLDRGDSPLHF
NA,TRBJ2-3,NA,TRBV30,TGTGCCTGGAGTGCAGCGGGTAGGTCAGATACGCAGTATTTT,CAWSAAGRSDTQYF
NA,TRBJ1-5,few,TRBV6-5,TGTGCCAGCAGTTACGGAAGGGCCACTTTTATAGTTAATCAGCCCCAGCATTTT,CASSYGRATFIVNQPQHF
TRBD2,TRBJ2-1,NA,TRBV9,TGTGCCAGCAGCGCCGGACTAGCGGATGAGCAGTTCTTC,CASSAGLADEQFF
TRBD2,TRBJ2-5,NA,TRBV20-1,TGCAGTGCTAGAGATCGGGGGGGGCAAGAGACCCAGTACTTC,CSARDRGGQETQYF
TRBD2,TRBJ2-1,few,TRBV4-2,TGTGCCAGCAGCCAACCCGGGACTAGCGTCAATGAGCAGTTCTTC,CASSQPGTSVNEQFF
NA,TRBJ2-5,NA,TRBV2,TGTGCCAGCAGGGGAACGTACCAAGAGACCCAGTACTTC,CASRGTYQETQYF
NA,TRBJ2-7,few,TRBV29-1,TGCAGCGGAATACTGACGGTCTCCTACGAGCAGTACTTC,CSGILTVSYEQYF
TRBD2,TRBJ2-5,few,TRBV6-5,TGTGCCAGCCGTGCGGGGGGCGTGGAGACCCAGTACTTC,CASRAGGVETQYF
NA,TRBJ2-3,few,TRBV24-1,TGTGCCACCAGTGATGCTGAACAGGGTAGCACAGATACGCAGTATTTT,CATSDAEQGSTDTQYF
NA,TRBJ2-1,NA,TRBV3-1,TGTGCCAGCAGCCCCCCCGCAGGGTGGTCAAGGGATGAGCAGTTCTTC,CASSPPAGWSRDEQFF
TRBD2,TRBJ2-2,few,TRBV25-1,TGTGCCAGCAGTGAAGTTCTAGCGGGGGGCGGGGAGCTGTTTTTT,CASSEVLAGGGELFF
TRBD1,TRBJ1-3,NA,TRBV5-1,TGCGCCAGCAGCTTGGGGGACAGGGGAAACACCATATATTTT,CASSLGDRGNTIYF
TRBD1,TRBJ2-7,NA,TRBV5-5,TGTGCCAGCAGCTTGGGACAGGGGGCCTCCTTCTACGAGCAGTACTTC,CASSLGQGASFYEQYF
NA,TRBJ2-7,many,TRBV4-1,TGCGCCAGCAGCCAAGAAGGAAAGGTTTACTTC,CASSQEGKVYF
NA,TRBJ2-2,many,TRBV27,TGTGCCAGCAGACGAGGGGCAGGGACCCCCTCAGGGGAGCTGTTTTTT,CASRRGAGTPSGELFF
NA,TRBJ1-1,few,TRBV5-1,TGCGCCAGCAGCTTGGGGGTATTCGGGGGGCGCAGGCAAGGCACTGAAGCTTTCTTT,CASSLGVFGGRRQGTEAFF